Listed below are T cell receptor beta chains from one sample, sequenced in a study of T cell clonotyping in hematopoietic cell transplantation. The method was immunoSEQ multiplex PCR; TCRdb's version includes in-frame clones alone and lacks a portion of them. In the table there are around 80,000 clones, about 95% of which are singletons. Source: peripheral blood mononuclear cells, taken before stem cell transplant. The receptors come from a woman aged 50 to 65 with acute myeloid leukemia. Some clones in this sample may be carry-over from other donors' samples. Each CDR3 is given with its conserved first and last residue. The D gene is left open where the match is weak. Rows give clone size only sometimes, using once, few, many, or a class for an expanded clone.

clone size	V gene	D gene	J gene	CDR3 protein	CDR3 DNA
-	TRBV6-1	TRBD2	TRBJ2-5	CASNPTSGGKETQYF	TGTGCCAGCAATCCGACTAGCGGGGGGAAAGAGACCCAGTACTTC
-	TRBV6-5	-	TRBJ1-6	CAGRSDSKAPLHF	TGTGCCGGCCGATCCGACAGCAAAGCACCCCTCCACTTT
-	TRBV25-1	-	TRBJ1-2	CASSVRDGYTF	TGTGCCAGCAGTGTCCGGGATGGCTACACCTTC
-	TRBV30	-	TRBJ2-2	CAWTKGLSGELFF	TGTGCCTGGACCAAGGGATTGTCCGGGGAGCTGTTTTTT
-	TRBV14	-	TRBJ1-5	CASSQGYSNQPQHF	TGTGCCAGCAGCCAAGGGTATAGCAATCAGCCCCAGCATTTT
-	TRBV2	-	TRBJ1-2	CASRLTGIYGYTF	TGTGCCAGCAGGCTAACAGGGATCTATGGCTACACCTTC
-	TRBV6-5	-	TRBJ2-7	CASSRSGKQYF	TGTGCCAGCAGCCGTTCGGGGAAGCAGTACTTC
-	TRBV6-4	TRBD1	TRBJ1-5	CASSAQGGNQPQHF	TGTGCCAGCAGTGCACAGGGGGGCAATCAGCCCCAGCATTTT
-	TRBV28	-	TRBJ1-5	CASSSGGGYRNQPQHF	TGTGCCAGCAGTTCGGGCGGAGGGTATAGGAATCAGCCCCAGCATTTT
-	TRBV7-2	-	TRBJ2-2	CASSLALGGYTGELFF	TGTGCCAGCAGCTTAGCTCTGGGAGGTTACACCGGGGAGCTGTTTTTT
-	TRBV11-2	-	TRBJ1-1	CASSPSSAYTEAFF	TGTGCCAGCAGCCCCAGCTCGGCCTACACTGAAGCTTTCTTT
-	TRBV28	-	TRBJ1-2	CASSPLGGGVNGYTF	TGTGCCAGCAGTCCATTGGGTGGGGGAGTTAATGGCTACACCTTC
-	TRBV6-6	-	TRBJ2-7	CASKPGDPNEQYF	TGTGCCAGCAAACCAGGGGACCCTAACGAGCAGTACTTC
-	TRBV10-3	TRBD1	TRBJ1-2	CATDSGTGLVYGYTF	TGTGCCACCGACAGCGGGACAGGGTTGGTCTATGGCTACACCTTC
-	TRBV11-2	-	TRBJ1-1	CASSHTVGDTEAFF	TGTGCCAGCAGTCATACAGTCGGGGACACTGAAGCTTTCTTT
-	TRBV30	-	TRBJ2-5	CAFSGGDGETQYF	TGTGCCTTCTCTGGGGGAGATGGTGAGACCCAGTACTTC
-	TRBV30	-	TRBJ1-1	CAWSTHPGVGTEAFF	TGTGCCTGGAGCACCCATCCTGGGGTTGGCACTGAAGCTTTCTTT
-	TRBV30	-	TRBJ1-5	CAWSVGEPQHF	TGTGCCTGGAGTGTAGGAGAGCCCCAGCATTTT
-	TRBV20-1	-	TRBJ1-5	CSALGDQPQHF	TGCAGTGCTTTGGGGGATCAGCCCCAGCATTTT
once	TRBV6-1	-	TRBJ2-2	CASRASGDAGELFF	TGTGCCAGCAGGGCGAGTGGGGACGCCGGGGAGCTGTTTTTT
-	TRBV2	-	TRBJ2-7	CASKGRGGISYEQYF	TGTGCCAGCAAGGGAAGGGGGGGTATCTCCTACGAGCAGTACTTC
-	TRBV29-1	-	TRBJ2-7	CSVKTVSSYEQYF	TGCAGCGTTAAGACAGTAAGCTCCTACGAGCAGTACTTC